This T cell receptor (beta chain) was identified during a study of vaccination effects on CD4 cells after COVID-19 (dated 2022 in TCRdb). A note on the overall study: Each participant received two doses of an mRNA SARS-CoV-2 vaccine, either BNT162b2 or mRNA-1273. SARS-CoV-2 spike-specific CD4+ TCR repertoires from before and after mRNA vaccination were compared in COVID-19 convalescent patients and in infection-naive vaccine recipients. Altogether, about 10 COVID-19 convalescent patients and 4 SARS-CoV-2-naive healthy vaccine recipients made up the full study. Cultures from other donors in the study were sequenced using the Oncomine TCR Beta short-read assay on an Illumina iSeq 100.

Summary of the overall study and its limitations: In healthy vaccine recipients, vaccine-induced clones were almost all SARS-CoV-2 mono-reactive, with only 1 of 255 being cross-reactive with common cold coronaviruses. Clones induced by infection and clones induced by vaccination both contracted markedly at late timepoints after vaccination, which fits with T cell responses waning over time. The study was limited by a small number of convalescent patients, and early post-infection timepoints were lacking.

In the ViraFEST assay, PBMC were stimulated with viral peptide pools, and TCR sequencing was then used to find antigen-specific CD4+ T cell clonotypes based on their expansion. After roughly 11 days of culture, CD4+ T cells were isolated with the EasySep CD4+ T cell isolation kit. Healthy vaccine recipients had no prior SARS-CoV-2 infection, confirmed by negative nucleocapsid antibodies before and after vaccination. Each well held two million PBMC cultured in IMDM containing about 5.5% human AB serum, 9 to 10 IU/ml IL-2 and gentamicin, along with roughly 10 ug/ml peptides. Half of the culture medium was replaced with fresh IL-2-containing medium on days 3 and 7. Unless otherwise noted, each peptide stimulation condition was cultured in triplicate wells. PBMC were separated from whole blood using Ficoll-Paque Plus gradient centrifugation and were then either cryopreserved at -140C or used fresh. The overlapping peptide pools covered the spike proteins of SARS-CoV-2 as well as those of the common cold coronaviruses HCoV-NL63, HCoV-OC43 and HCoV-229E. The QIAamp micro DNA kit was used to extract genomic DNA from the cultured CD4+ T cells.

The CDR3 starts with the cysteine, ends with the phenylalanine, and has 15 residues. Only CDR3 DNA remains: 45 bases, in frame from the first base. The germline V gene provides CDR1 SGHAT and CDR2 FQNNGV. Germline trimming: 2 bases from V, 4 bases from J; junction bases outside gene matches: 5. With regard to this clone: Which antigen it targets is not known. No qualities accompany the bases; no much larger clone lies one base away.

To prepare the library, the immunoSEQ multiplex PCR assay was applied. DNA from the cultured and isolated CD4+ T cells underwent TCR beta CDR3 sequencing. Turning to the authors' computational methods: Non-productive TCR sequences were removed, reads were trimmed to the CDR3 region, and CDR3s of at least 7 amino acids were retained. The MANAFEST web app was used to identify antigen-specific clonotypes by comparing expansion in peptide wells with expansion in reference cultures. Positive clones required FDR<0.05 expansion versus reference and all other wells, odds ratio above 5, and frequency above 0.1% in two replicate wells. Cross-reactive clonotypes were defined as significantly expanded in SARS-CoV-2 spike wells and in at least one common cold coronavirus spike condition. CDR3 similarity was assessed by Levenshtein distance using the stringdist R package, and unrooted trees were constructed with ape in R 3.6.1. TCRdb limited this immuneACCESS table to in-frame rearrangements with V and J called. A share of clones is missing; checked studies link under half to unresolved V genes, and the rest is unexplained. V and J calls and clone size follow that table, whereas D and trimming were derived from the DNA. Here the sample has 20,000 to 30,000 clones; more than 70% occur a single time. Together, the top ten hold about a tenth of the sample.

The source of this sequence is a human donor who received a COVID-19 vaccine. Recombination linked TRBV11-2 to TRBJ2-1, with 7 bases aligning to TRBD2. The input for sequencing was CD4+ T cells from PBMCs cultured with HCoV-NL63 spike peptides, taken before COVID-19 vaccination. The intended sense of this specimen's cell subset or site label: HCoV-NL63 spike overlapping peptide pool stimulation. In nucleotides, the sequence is TGTGCCAGCAGCTTATCCCGGGGACTATACAATGAGCAGTTCTTC. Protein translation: CASSLSRGLYNEQFF.